The 30 T cell receptor beta chains reported below all come from one sample, sequenced in a study of human T cells and chemical hapten exposure. Time point: patch test 3, about 24 weeks after DPC sensitization. Treatment indicated: therapeutic diphenylcyclopropenone sensitization with weekly scalp DPC. TCRdb passed the RACE reads through MiXCR, listing each CDR3 protein once. This sample has 95,000 to 150,000 distinct CDR3 sequences, with 10% to 12% found just once. This specimen was whole blood, taken in connection with sensitization to the hapten diphenylcyclopropenone (DPC). The receptors originated from a woman aged 45-65 years with alopecia areata. Some clones in this sample may be carry-over from other donors' samples.

This clonotype was seen repeatedly, ten times or more. J is TRBJ1-2 and V is TRBV2, with unresolved D. Trimming left V 8 bases short and J 4 bases short, with 14 bases between. Germline V gene data show CDR1 as SNHLY and CDR2 as FYNNEI. The CDR3 totals 13 residues. The CDR3 reads CASLRSLPYGYTF. Written as DNA, the CDR3 is TGTGCCAGCCTGAGGTCCCTCCCCTATGGCTACACCTTC. Variable domain in full (rest from reference TRBV2 and TRBJ1-2): EPEVTQTPSHQVTQMGQEVILRCVPISNHLYFYWYRQILGQKVEFLVSFYNNEISEKSEIFDDQFSVERPDGSNFTLKIRSTKLEDSAMYFCASLRSLPYGYTFGSGTRLTVV.

V and J are TRBV7-9 and TRBJ2-1, with 8 bases lining up with TRBD2. The CDR3 runs to 13 residues. Per the germline V gene, CDR1 is SEHNR and CDR2 is FQNEAQ (reference sequence). The V segment lost 4 bases and the J segment 7 bases; nucleotides outside the gene matches: 3. The CDR3 coding sequence is TGTGCCAGCAGCTCGGGACTAGAGAATGAGCAGTTCTTC. Translated: CASSSGLENEQFF.

The chain links TRBV9 to TRBJ1-5; no reliable D call. The CDR3 runs to 15 residues. The ends were cut back, 0 bases at V and 7 bases at J, with 14 bases in the middle. Germline loops: CDR1 SGDLS, CDR2 YYNGEE. The CDR3: CASSVEGSAVQPQHF. The CDR3 coding sequence is TGTGCCAGCAGCGTAGAAGGTTCTGCGGTCCAGCCCCAGCATTTT.

The sample holds many counts of this clonotype. The V and J genes are TRBV28 and TRBJ2-1; 13 bases align to TRBD2. V lost 6 bases, J lost 8 bases, and 10 bases stayed unmatched. Germline-derived CDR1 and CDR2 are MDHEN and SYDVKM. The CDR3 sequence is 16 residues long. The CDR3 sequence: CASSQKELAGGDEQFF. The CDR3 bases are TGTGCCAGCAGCCAGAAAGAACTAGCGGGAGGGGATGAGCAGTTCTTC.

This clonotype has just a few counts. This CDR3 reads CASSLSLGDADTQYF. The CDR3 region has the DNA TGTGCCAGCAGTTTAAGCTTAGGGGACGCGGATACGCAGTATTTT. The V call is TRBV12-3 or TRBV12-4, the J call TRBJ2-3; perhaps D is TRBD1 or TRBD2 (5 bases each). Trimming removed 2 bases at V and 6 bases at J, with 15 bases between. The CDR3 sequence is 15 residues long.

This clonotype was seen many times. This rearrangement joins TRBV12-3 or TRBV12-4 to TRBJ2-3; TRBD1 matches at 8 bases. The CDR3 has 15 amino acids. V lost 6 bases and J lost 3; bases outside the gene matches: 8. The CDR3 sequence is CASRRQGLGTDTQYF. In DNA, the CDR3 is TGTGCCAGCAGACGACAGGGGCTTGGGACAGATACGCAGTATTTT.

CDR3 bases: TGTGCCACCAGCGGTGCCGGGACAGGGGCTAATGAGCAGTTCTTC. Protein sequence: CATSGAGTGANEQFF. The chain is built from TRBV15 and TRBJ2-1; 10 nucleotides match TRBD1. The V gene end was trimmed by 5 bases and the J gene end by 7 bases; junction bases not matched to a gene: 8. The CDR3 covers 15 residues. Looked up from germline, CDR1 is LNHNV and CDR2 is YYDKDF (reference sequence).

There are many counts of this clonotype. The V and J genes are TRBV7-2 and TRBJ1-1; TRBD1 matches at 7 bases. V shed 1 base and J 5 bases; nucleotides not matched to a gene: 4. This CDR3 region has 14 residues. Per the germline V gene, CDR1 is SGHTA and CDR2 is FQGNSA. CDR3 sequence (DNA): TGTGCCAGCAGCTTAGACAGGGGAGGGACTGAAGCTTTCTTT. As protein: CASSLDRGGTEAFF.

This clonotype was counted at least ten times. The chain couples TRBV6-5 to TRBJ2-7; TRBD1 matches 7 bases. Unmatched junction bases numbered 19, after V lost 6 bases and J lost 2 bases. There are 18 residues in the CDR3. CDR1 is MNHEY, CDR2 SVGAGI, per germline. The DNA for the CDR3 is TGTGCCAGCAGGTATAAGACAGGGTCGGGTCGGAACCCCTACGAGCAGTACTTC. Residues: CASRYKTGSGRNPYEQYF.

There are a few counts of this clonotype. This may come from a read error, since a much larger clone is one base off. The DNA for the CDR3 is TGCAGTGCTATGGCCGGGACAGGGGGTCCCTTCGACGAGCAGTACTTC. Translated, it gives CSAMAGTGGPFDEQYF. The chain joins TRBV20-1 to TRBJ2-7, with 11 bases aligning to TRBD1. The germline V gene has CDR1 DFQATT and CDR2 SNEGSKA (reference sequence). This CDR3 has 16 amino acids. The ends lost 4 bases at V and 5 bases at J; junction bases unmatched: 13.

This clonotype has a count of ten or more. The chain carries TRBV29-1 and TRBJ1-1, with D possibly TRBD1 on 5 matching bases. Germline values: CDR1 SQVTM, CDR2 ANQGSEA. The CDR3 spans 13 residues. V lost 4 bases and J lost 4, with 13 bases in between. CDR3 nucleotide sequence: TGCAGCGTTGCTGTCCAGGGTAGCACTGAAGCTTTCTTT. This codes for CSVAVQGSTEAFF.

This chain uses TRBV6-5 with TRBJ2-5, with D possibly TRBD2 on 6 matching bases. Trimming shortened V by 8 bases and J by 7 bases, and 17 bases separated the two germline ends. The germline V gene encodes CDR1 MNHEY and CDR2 SVGAGI. This CDR3 contains 13 residues. CDR3 loop: CASRPGGGGTQYF. The CDR3 nucleotides read TGTGCCAGCCGCCCCGGGGGAGGAGGGACCCAGTACTTC.

In its sample, this clonotype was seen many times. The V gene is TRBV18, the J gene TRBJ2-3, with unresolved D. With 4 bases removed from V and 0 bases from J, the gap between germline ends came to 14 bases. Germline CDR1 reads KGHSH; CDR2 reads LQKENI. The CDR3 consists of 16 residues. CDR3 loop: CASSLGPFPSTDTQYF. Written as DNA, the CDR3 is TGTGCCAGCTCACTCGGACCCTTCCCTAGCACAGATACGCAGTATTTT.

This chain uses TRBV28 with TRBJ1-5; the match to TRBD1 covers 7 bases. CDR1 MDHEN and CDR2 SYDVKM come from the germline V gene. The CDR3 has 16 amino acids. V lost 5 bases to trimming and J lost 6 bases; unmatched junction nucleotides: 13. The CDR3 sequence: CASSTANRGPRQPQHF. The CDR3 DNA follows: TGTGCCAGCAGTACCGCCAACAGGGGCCCTCGTCAGCCCCAGCATTTT.

J is TRBJ1-6 and V is TRBV27; possible D gene TRBD1, 5 bases. CDR1 and CDR2 (germline): MNHEY, SMNVEV (reference sequence). The V end lost 6 bases, the J end lost 7 bases, and 13 bases lay between the germline ends. There are 14 residues in the CDR3. As DNA, the CDR3 is TGTGCCAGCAGGGGAGCAGGACAAAATTCACCCCTCCACTTT. It is translated as CASRGAGQNSPLHF.

Many counts were recorded for this clonotype. The V call is TRBV2, the J call TRBJ2-6; D remains unclear. Germline CDR1 and CDR2: SNHLY and FYNNEI. Trimming left V 1 base short and J 0 bases short, with 4 bases between. This CDR3 contains 15 residues. The CDR3 DNA follows: TGTGCCAGCAGTGAAGAGGGCTCTGGGGCCAACGTCCTGACTTTC. Protein sequence: CASSEEGSGANVLTF.

This clonotype was seen a few times. The chain joins TRBV10-3 to TRBJ1-1; 10 positions agree with TRBD1. V gave up 6 bases and J gave up 4 bases; unmatched junction bases: 5. This CDR3 has 14 amino acids. The V gene's germline CDR1 is ENHRY and CDR2 SYGVKD. The CDR3 bases are TGTGCCATCAGGCTTGGACAGGGGGGCACTGAAGCTTTCTTT. As protein: CAIRLGQGGTEAFF.

This clonotype came up many times. This rearrangement joins TRBV29-1 to TRBJ2-2; tentative D call: TRBD2 (5 bases). The V gene's germline CDR1 is SQVTM and CDR2 ANQGSEA. The CDR3 totals 14 residues. Trimming removed 3 bases from V and 6 bases from J, with 14 bases in between. CDR3 sequence reads: CSVDDGGSAGELFF. The CDR3 DNA reads as TGCAGCGTTGATGACGGAGGAAGCGCCGGGGAGCTGTTTTTT.

The V call is TRBV27, the J call TRBJ2-5, with 8 bases that match TRBD2. The CDR3 contains 15 residues. CDR1 MNHEY and CDR2 SMNVEV come from the germline V gene (reference sequence). J lost 4 bases, V lost 2 bases, and 6 bases had no gene match. The CDR3 DNA reads TGTGCCAGCAGTTTAAGGGGACTAGAGGGAGAGACCCAGTACTTC. Translating it yields CASSLRGLEGETQYF.

The chain's CDR3 is CASSIRQNLNTEAFF. The DNA of the CDR3 is TGTGCCAGCAGTATCAGACAGAATCTGAACACTGAAGCTTTCTTT. This chain connects TRBV12-3 or TRBV12-4 to TRBJ1-1, with D maybe TRBD1 (5 bases). This CDR3 has 15 amino acids. V lost 5 bases and J 0 bases, leaving 13 bases between the germline ends.

The rearrangement links TRBV7-2 to TRBJ2-3, with D hard to call. There are 14 residues in the CDR3. Germline CDR1 reads SGHTA; CDR2 reads FQGNSA. Deletions cut 0 bases from V and 2 bases from J, with 6 bases between. CDR3 sequence (DNA): TGTGCCAGCAGCTTAGCTAGGCCCACAGATACGCAGTATTTT. Translating gives CASSLARPTDTQYF.

In nucleotides, the CDR3 is TGTGCCAGCTCAAGCCGGGACAGGGCGTCCCTTAACACTGAAGCTTTCTTT. This encodes CASSSRDRASLNTEAFF. The chain employs TRBV18 and TRBJ1-1; 9 bases are shared with TRBD1. CDR1 and CDR2 (germline): KGHSH, LQKENI. The CDR3 contains 17 residues. J gave up 2 bases and V 5 bases, and 12 bases lay outside the gene matches.

V usage is TRBV29-1 and J usage is TRBJ2-2; D is ambiguous. V was clipped by 6 bases and J by 1 base, with 12 bases between them. This CDR3 comprises 14 residues. The germline CDR1 and CDR2 sequences are SQVTM and ANQGSEA. CDR3 DNA: TGCAGCGTACGGTCAAAGTTGAACACCGGGGAGCTGTTTTTT. This encodes CSVRSKLNTGELFF.

V gene TRBV6-5 combines with J gene TRBJ2-5, with 12 positions matching TRBD2. V trimming: 4 bases; J trimming: 1 base; junction bases outside the gene matches: 7. Germline-derived CDR1 and CDR2 are MNHEY and SVGAGI. The CDR3 sequence is 17 residues long. The chain's CDR3 is CASSSPRLAGAQETQYF. The CDR3 DNA is TGTGCCAGCAGTTCCCCAAGACTAGCGGGAGCCCAAGAGACCCAGTACTTC.

The genes are TRBV6-1 and TRBJ1-4; D is undetermined. The CDR3 sequence is 15 residues long. Germline CDR1 and CDR2: MNHNS and SASEGT. Trimming shortened V by 2 bases and J by 0 bases, and 7 bases separated the two germline ends. The CDR3 coding sequence is TGTGCCAGCAGTGAATTCAGCTCAACTAATGAAAAACTGTTTTTT. Amino acid sequence: CASSEFSSTNEKLFF.

This clonotype was recorded at least ten times. This chain links TRBV7-9 with TRBJ2-5; 13 nucleotides align to TRBD2. This CDR3 has 15 residues. Trimming took 3 bases from V and 5 from J; bases not matched to a gene: 3. Germline values: CDR1 SEHNR, CDR2 FQNEAQ (reference sequence). The CDR3 reads CASSLTSGRQETQYF. The CDR3 DNA reads as TGTGCCAGCAGCTTGACTAGCGGGAGGCAGGAGACCCAGTACTTC.

This clonotype was seen more than once but under ten times. This chain links TRBV9 with TRBJ2-3; D remains unclear. The CDR3 has 14 amino acids. The V gene lost 0 bases and the J gene lost 3 bases, with 8 bases spanning the gap. Germline lookup yields CDR1 SGDLS and CDR2 YYNGEE. This CDR3 is CASSVDTQTDTQYF. The CDR3 DNA is TGTGCCAGCAGCGTAGATACCCAGACAGATACGCAGTATTTT.

This clonotype was observed a handful of times. The gene calls are TRBV29-1 and TRBJ2-5; TRBD1 agrees at 9 bases. The germline V gene has CDR1 SQVTM and CDR2 ANQGSEA. Unmatched junction bases numbered 9, after V lost 6 bases and J lost 4 bases. The CDR3 consists of 14 residues. The CDR3 loop reads CSVGRGQGTETQYF. The CDR3 DNA is TGCAGCGTGGGCCGGGGACAGGGAACAGAGACCCAGTACTTC.

The chain carries TRBV12-3 or TRBV12-4 and TRBJ2-5; D is perhaps TRBD1 or TRBD2 (5 bases each). The V end was cut by 6 bases, the J end by 5 bases, with 16 bases between. This CDR3 has 14 residues. The CDR3 sequence is CASRVVGAQETQYF. The CDR3 DNA sequence: TGTGCCAGCAGGGTGGTCGGGGCCCAGGAGACCCAGTACTTC.

This clonotype was detected a few times. The chain links TRBV6-5 to TRBJ1-2; tentatively, D is TRBD1 (5 bases). There are 14 residues in the CDR3. In germline, CDR1 is MNHEY, CDR2 SVGAGI. The germline V and J ends were trimmed by 0 bases and 6 bases, with 11 bases remaining between them. Here the CDR3 reads CASSYSGGGDGYTF. CDR3 DNA sequence: TGTGCCAGCAGTTACTCGGGGGGGGGGGATGGCTACACCTTC.